This passage covers 8 T cell receptor beta chains from one sample sequenced in a study of OX40 agonist ivuxolimab in advanced cancers. Assay used: immunoSEQ multiplex PCR; TCRdb lists only in-frame clones, some missing. The sample includes about 72,000 clones, around nine tenths of them seen just once. The sequenced sample was CD4+ or CD8+ T cells sorted from blood, obtained in a trial of the OX40 agonist ivuxolimab. These receptor sequences come from an adult with an advanced solid tumor such as melanoma, head and neck, liver or kidney cancer.

The chain has TRBV5-5 and TRBJ2-2; 7 bases line up with TRBD1. V gave up 0 bases and J gave up 2 bases; unmatched junction bases: 7. The CDR3 spans 17 residues. Germline lookup yields CDR1 SGHKS and CDR2 YYEKEE (reference sequence). The CDR3 DNA sequence: TGTGCCAGCAGCTTGGCCCCGAACAGGGGAAACACCGGGGAGCTGTTTTTT. Translating it yields CASSLAPNRGNTGELFF.

CDR3 amino acids: CASSPASLAGYTEAFF. The CDR3 DNA reads TGTGCCAGCTCACCCGCGAGCCTGGCAGGATACACTGAAGCTTTCTTT. The chain links TRBV18 to TRBJ1-1; no firm D call. V gave up 3 bases and J gave up 3 bases, with 17 bases separating them. Germline V gene data show CDR1 as KGHSH and CDR2 as LQKENI. This CDR3 comprises 16 residues.

The chain employs TRBV18 and TRBJ2-3; D is possibly TRBD1 (6 bases). Germline CDR1 is KGHSH and CDR2 is LQKENI. The CDR3 length is 14 residues. V dropped 3 bases and J dropped 6 bases, with 13 bases sitting between them. The CDR3 spells CASSPWDTGDTQYF. The CDR3 DNA sequence: TGTGCCAGCTCACCGTGGGACACGGGGGATACGCAGTATTTT. The full variable domain, with the rest looked up from reference TRBV18 and TRBJ2-3, is NAGVMQNPRHLVRRRGQEARLRCSPMKGHSHVYWYRQLPEEGLKFMVYLQKENIIDESGMPKERFSAEFPKEGPSILRIQQVVRGDSAAYFCASSPWDTGDTQYFGPGTRLTVL.

The chain is built from TRBV18 and TRBJ2-2, with a weak D call TRBD2 (5 bases). V gave up 2 bases and J gave up 1 base, with 14 bases separating them. This CDR3 spans 17 amino acids. CDR1 is KGHSH, CDR2 LQKENI, per germline. The CDR3 loop is CASSPNRAEVNTGELFF. The CDR3 DNA is TGTGCCAGCTCACCAAACCGGGCGGAGGTGAACACCGGGGAGCTGTTTTTT.

This clone was counted a few times. This chain uses TRBV27 with TRBJ1-1, with a possible D match to TRBD1 (6 bases). Germline lookup yields CDR1 MNHEY and CDR2 SMNVEV (reference sequence). Deletions cut 5 bases from V and 9 bases from J, with 10 bases between. This CDR3 is 11 amino acids long. CDR3 protein: CASSPGTKAFF. The CDR3 bases are TGTGCCAGCAGTCCCGGGACAAAAGCTTTCTTT.

This chain links TRBV5-1 with TRBJ1-1, with 7 bases matching TRBD1. J was trimmed by 0 bases and V by 1 base; bases with no gene match: 6. This CDR3 spans 16 amino acids. CDR1 and CDR2 (germline): SGHRS, YFSETQ. Here the CDR3 reads CASSLPGTVMNTEAFF. CDR3 DNA: TGCGCCAGCAGCTTGCCCGGGACAGTTATGAACACTGAAGCTTTCTTT. Drawing the rest from reference TRBV5-1 and TRBJ1-1, the complete variable domain is KAGVTQTPRYLIKTRGQQVTLSCSPISGHRSVSWYQQTPGQGLQFLFEYFSETQRNKGNFPGRFSGRQFSNSRSEMNVSTLELGDSALYLCASSLPGTVMNTEAFFGQGTRLTVV.

The J gene is TRBJ2-3, the V gene TRBV4-1, with 8 bases matching TRBD2. Germline V gene lookup returns CDR1 MGHRA and CDR2 YSYEKL. The CDR3 length is 16 residues. J lost 6 bases, V lost 1 base, and 9 bases had no gene match. CDR3 nucleotide sequence: TGCGCCAGCAGCCAAGGGGCGGGAGGCAGGAAGGATACGCAGTATTTT. Encoded protein: CASSQGAGGRKDTQYF.

This chain links TRBV2 with TRBJ2-4; 8 bases line up with TRBD1. Germline trimming cut 4 bases from V and 9 bases from J; bases unmatched to any gene: 5. This CDR3 has 13 amino acids. Germline V gives CDR1 SNHLY, CDR2 FYNNEI. The CDR3 bases are TGTGCCAGCAGTGGCGGGACAGGAGGCATTCAGTACTTC. This translates into CASSGGTGGIQYF.